This T cell receptor (beta chain) was recorded in a study of cytomegalovirus exposure and HLA in healthy donors. This CDR3 is 12 amino acids long. Trimming removed 7 bases at V and 7 bases at J, with 13 bases between. The germline V gene has CDR1 LNHDA and CDR2 SQIVND (reference sequence). 13 Jbeta primers and 60 Vbeta primers were used for the PCR. Data came from immunoSEQ multiplex PCR; TCRdb stores just in-frame clones and leaves some out. The sample carries around 130,000 clones, around 81% recorded once. The clonotype was recovered from a middle-aged woman in good health and CMV-seronegative. This chain links TRBV19 with TRBJ1-1; D is possibly TRBD1 (5 bases). The material sequenced was PBMCs. The DNA for the CDR3 is TGTGCCAGTAAAGTGGGAGGGGTTGAAGCTTTCTTT. This translates into CASKVGGVEAFF. Full variable domain (remainder filled in from reference TRBV19 and TRBJ1-1): DGGITQSPKYLFRKEGQNVTLSCEQNLNHDAMYWYRQDPGQGLRLIYYSQIVNDFQKGDIAEGYSVSREKKESFPLTVTSAQKNPTAFYLCASKVGGVEAFFGQGTRLTVV.